This T cell receptor (beta chain) originates from a study of blood T cells in healthy people across ages. Germline lookup yields CDR1 DFQATT and CDR2 SNEGSKA (reference sequence). The CDR3 length is 14 residues. This clonotype was detected only a few times. Its target is not known. Notes on the study in general: Per million T cells, the diversity of TCR beta decreased roughly linearly as age advanced.

The authors ran a second PCR of roughly 6 to 12 cycles using a sample-barcoded 5' primer and a J-beta primer mix. A 12-random-nucleotide template-switch adaptor tagged each cDNA molecule. TCRdb re-called the 5' RACE reads with MiXCR, one entry per CDR3 protein. The table has over a million distinct CDR3 sequences, approximately 25% seen once. The same sample was also studied in work on T cells of mothers and their children. As that study records: The shaping of TCR recombination output by thymic selection is similar in related and unrelated pairs.

The receptor was isolated from a girl aged 2 to 9 in good health. The sample taken for sequencing was blood. The gene calls are TRBV20-1 and TRBJ2-5; the match to TRBD1 covers 9 bases. The end of the DNA aligns better with TRBJ2-7, so the J call may be wrong. The CDR3 sequence: CSAENRGQGDEQYF. CDR3 sequence (DNA): TGCAGTGCTGAAAACAGGGGGCAGGGAGACGAGCAGTACTTC.